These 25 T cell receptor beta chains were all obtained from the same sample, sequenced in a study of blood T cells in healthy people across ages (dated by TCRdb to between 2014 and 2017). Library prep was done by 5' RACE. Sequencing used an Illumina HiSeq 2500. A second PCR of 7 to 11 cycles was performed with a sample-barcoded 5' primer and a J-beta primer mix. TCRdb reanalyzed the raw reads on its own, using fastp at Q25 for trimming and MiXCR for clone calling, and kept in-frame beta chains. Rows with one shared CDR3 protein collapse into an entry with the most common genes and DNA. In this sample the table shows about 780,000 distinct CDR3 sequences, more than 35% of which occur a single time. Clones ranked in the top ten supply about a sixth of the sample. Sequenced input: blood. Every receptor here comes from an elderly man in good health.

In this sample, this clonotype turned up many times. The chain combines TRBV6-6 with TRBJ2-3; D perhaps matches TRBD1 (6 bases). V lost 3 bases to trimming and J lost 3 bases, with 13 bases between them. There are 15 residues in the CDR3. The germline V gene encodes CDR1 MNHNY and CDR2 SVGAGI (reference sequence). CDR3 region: CASSYQQGNTDTQYF. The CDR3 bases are TGTGCCAGCAGTTATCAACAGGGAAATACAGATACGCAGTATTTT.

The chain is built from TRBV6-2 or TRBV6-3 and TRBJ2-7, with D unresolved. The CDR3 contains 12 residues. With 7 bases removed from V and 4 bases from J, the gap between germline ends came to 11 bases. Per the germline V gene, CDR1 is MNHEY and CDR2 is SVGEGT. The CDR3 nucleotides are TGTGCCAGCAAGAGAACGGCTTACGAGCAGTACTTC. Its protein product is CASKRTAYEQYF.

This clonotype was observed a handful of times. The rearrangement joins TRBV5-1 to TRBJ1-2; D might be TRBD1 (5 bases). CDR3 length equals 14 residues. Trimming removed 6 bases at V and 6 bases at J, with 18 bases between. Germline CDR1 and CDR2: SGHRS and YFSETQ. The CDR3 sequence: CASTPTPGTNGYTF. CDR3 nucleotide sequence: TGCGCCAGCACCCCAACCCCGGGGACGAATGGCTACACCTTC.

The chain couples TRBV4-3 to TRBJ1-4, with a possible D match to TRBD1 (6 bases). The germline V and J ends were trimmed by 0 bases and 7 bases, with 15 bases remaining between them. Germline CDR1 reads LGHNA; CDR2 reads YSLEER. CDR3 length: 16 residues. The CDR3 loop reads CASSQDLGQGGEKLFF. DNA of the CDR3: TGCGCCAGCAGCCAAGACCTCGGGCAAGGGGGTGAAAAACTGTTTTTT.

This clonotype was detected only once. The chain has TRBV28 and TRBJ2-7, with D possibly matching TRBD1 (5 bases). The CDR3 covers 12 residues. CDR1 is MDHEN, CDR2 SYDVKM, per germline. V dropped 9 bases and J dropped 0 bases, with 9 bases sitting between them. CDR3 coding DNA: TGTGCCAGTTACAGGTCCTCCTACGAGCAGTACTTC. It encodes CASYRSSYEQYF. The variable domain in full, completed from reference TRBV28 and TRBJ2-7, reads DVKVTQSSRYLVKRTGEKVFLECVQDMDHENMFWYRQDPGLGLRLIYFSYDVKMKEKGDIPEGYSVSREKKERFSLILESASTNQTSMYLCASYRSSYEQYFGPGTRLTVT.

This chain's CDR3 is CSARSPGTGYEQYF. The CDR3, as DNA: TGCAGTGCTAGGTCACCAGGGACTGGCTACGAGCAGTACTTC. The chain uses TRBV20-1 and TRBJ2-7, with a tentative D call TRBD2 (6 bases). Germline CDR1 DFQATT, CDR2 SNEGSKA (reference sequence). Trimming took off 3 bases at V and 3 bases at J, with 15 bases between the two ends. This CDR3 region has 14 residues.

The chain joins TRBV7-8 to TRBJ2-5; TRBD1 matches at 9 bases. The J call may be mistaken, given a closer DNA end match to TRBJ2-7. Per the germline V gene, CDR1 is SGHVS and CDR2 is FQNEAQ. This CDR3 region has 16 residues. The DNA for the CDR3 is TGTGCCAGCAGCTTAGGGACAGGGGCTTATATCGCCGAGCAGTACTTC. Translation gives CASSLGTGAYIAEQYF.

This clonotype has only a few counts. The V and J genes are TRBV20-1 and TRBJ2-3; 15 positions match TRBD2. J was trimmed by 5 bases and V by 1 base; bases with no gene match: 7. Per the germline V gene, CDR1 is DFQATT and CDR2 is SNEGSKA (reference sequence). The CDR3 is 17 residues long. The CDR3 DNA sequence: TGCAGTGCTAGAGGGACTAGCGGGAGGGCGCTGGTAGATACGCAGTATTTT. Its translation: CSARGTSGRALVDTQYF.

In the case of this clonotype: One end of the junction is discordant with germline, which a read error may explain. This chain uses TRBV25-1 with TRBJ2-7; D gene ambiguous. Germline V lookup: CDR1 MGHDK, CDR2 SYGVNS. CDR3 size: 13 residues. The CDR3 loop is CASSDPSKGEQNF. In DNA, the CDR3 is TGTGCCAGCAGTGACCCGTCCAAAGGCGAGCAGAACTTC.

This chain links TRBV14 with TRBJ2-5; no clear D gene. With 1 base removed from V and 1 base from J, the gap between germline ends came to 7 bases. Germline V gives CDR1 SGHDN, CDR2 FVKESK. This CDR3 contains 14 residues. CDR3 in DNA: TGTGCCAGCAGCCAAGTTTCAGGCCAAGAGACCCAGTACTTC. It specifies CASSQVSGQETQYF.

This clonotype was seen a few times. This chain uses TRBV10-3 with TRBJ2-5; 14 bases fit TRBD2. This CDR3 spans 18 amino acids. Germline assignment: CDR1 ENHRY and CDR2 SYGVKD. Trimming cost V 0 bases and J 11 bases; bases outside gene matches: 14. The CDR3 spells CAISESSPQGLAGDEQYF. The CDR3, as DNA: TGTGCCATCAGTGAGTCGAGTCCCCAGGGACTAGCGGGAGATGAGCAGTACTTC.

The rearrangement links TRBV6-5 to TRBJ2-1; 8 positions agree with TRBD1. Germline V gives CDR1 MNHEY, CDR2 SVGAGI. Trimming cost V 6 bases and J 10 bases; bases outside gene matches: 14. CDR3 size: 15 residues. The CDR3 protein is CASREGQATLYEQFF. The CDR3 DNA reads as TGTGCCAGCAGGGAGGGACAGGCGACCCTCTACGAGCAGTTCTTC.

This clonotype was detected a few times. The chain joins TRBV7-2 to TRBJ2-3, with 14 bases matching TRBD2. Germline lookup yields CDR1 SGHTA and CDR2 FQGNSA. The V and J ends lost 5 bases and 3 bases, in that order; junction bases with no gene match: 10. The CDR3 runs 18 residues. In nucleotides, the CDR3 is TGTGCCAGCAGCACCCAGACTAGCGGGAGGGCCGAGACAGATACGCAGTATTTT. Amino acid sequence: CASSTQTSGRAETDTQYF.

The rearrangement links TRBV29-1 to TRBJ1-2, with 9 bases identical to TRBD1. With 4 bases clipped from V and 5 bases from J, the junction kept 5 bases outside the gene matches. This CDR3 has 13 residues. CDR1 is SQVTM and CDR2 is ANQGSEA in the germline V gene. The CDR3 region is CSVATGGIYGYTF. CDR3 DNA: TGCAGCGTTGCGACAGGGGGAATTTATGGCTACACCTTC.

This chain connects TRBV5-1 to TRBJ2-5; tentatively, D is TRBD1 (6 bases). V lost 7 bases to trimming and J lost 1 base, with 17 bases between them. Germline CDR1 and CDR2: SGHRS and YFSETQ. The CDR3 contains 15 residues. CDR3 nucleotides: TGCGCCAGCGCACAGGGAGAAGGTCGCCAAGAGACCCAGTACTTC. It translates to CASAQGEGRQETQYF.

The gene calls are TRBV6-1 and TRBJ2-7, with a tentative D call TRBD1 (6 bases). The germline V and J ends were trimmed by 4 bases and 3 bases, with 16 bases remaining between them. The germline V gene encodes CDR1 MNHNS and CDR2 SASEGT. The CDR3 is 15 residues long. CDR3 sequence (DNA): TGTGCCAGCAGTGTATCAACAGGGAATCACTACGAGCAGTACTTC. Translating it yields CASSVSTGNHYEQYF.

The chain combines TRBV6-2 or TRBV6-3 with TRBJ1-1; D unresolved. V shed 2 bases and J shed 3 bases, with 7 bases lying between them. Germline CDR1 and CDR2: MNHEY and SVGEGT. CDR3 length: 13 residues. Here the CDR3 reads CASSYTPHTEAFF. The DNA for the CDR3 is TGTGCCAGCAGTTACACCCCTCACACTGAAGCTTTCTTT.

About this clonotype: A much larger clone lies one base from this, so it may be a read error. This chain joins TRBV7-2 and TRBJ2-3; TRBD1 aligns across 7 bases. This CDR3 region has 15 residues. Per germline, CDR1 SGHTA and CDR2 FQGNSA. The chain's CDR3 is CASSPYRGSTDAQYF. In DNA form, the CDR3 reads TGTGCCAGCAGCCCTTACAGGGGTAGCACAGATGCGCAGTATTTT.

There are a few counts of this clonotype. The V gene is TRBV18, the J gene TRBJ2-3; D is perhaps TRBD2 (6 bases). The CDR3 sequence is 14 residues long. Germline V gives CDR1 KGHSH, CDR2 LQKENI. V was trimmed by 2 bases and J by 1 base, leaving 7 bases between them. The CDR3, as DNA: TGTGCCAGCTCACCAGCTAGCGGCACAGATACGCAGTATTTT. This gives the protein CASSPASGTDTQYF.

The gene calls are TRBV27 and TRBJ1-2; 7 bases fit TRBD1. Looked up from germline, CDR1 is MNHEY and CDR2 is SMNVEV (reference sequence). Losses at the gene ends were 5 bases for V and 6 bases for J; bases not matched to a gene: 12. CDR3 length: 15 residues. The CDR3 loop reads CASSVWGQSLDGYTF. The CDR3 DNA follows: TGTGCCAGCAGTGTATGGGGACAGAGTCTCGATGGCTACACCTTC.

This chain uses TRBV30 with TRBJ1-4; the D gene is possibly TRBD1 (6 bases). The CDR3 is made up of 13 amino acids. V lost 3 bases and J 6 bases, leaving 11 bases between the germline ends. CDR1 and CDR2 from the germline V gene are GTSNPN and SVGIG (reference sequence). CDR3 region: CAWRGGLDEKLFF. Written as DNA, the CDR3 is TGTGCCTGGAGGGGGGGCTTGGATGAAAAACTGTTTTTT.

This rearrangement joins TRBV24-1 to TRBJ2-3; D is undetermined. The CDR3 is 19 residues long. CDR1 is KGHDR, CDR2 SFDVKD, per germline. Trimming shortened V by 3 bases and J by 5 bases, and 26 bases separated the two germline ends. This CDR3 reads CATSDLKGFPTFPEDTQYF. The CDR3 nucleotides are TGTGCCACCAGTGATCTTAAAGGGTTCCCTACCTTCCCCGAAGATACGCAGTATTTT.

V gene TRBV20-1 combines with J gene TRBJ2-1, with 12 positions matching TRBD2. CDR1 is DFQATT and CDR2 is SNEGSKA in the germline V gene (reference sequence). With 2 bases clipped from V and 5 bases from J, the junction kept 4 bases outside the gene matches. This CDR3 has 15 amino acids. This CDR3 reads CSARQLAGGHNEQFF. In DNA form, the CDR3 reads TGCAGTGCTAGACAGCTAGCGGGAGGGCACAATGAGCAGTTCTTC.

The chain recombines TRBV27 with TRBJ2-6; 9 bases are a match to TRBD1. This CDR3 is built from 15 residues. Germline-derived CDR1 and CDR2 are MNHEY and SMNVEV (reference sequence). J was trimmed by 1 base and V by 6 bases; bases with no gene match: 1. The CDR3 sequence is CASRGTGSGANVLTF. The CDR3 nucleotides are TGTGCCAGCAGGGGGACAGGGTCTGGGGCCAACGTCCTGACTTTC.

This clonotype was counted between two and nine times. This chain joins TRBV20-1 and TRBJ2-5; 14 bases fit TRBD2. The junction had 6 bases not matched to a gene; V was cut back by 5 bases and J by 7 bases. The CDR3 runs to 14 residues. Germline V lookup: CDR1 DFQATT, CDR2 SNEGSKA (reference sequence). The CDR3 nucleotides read TGCAGTGCTGAGACTAGCGGGAGGGCCGTGACCCAGTACTTC. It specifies CSAETSGRAVTQYF.